The clone carrying this T cell receptor (beta chain) was seen only once. The authors' processing: Amplification with reference gene primers provided the estimates of nucleated cell counts. The repertoire was sequenced with immunoSEQ multiplex PCR; TCRdb's copy has only in-frame clones and lacks some. The DNA was the basis for D and trimming; V, J and clone size are from that table. The data show almost 200,000 clones, roughly nine tenths seen once. The entry originates in a study of blood T cell repertoires in COVID-19. Looked up from germline, CDR1 is SGHAT and CDR2 is FQNNGV. The CDR3 length is 13 residues. Between the trimmed V and J ends, which lost 1 base and 8 bases, there was a span of 10 bases.

What was sequenced was peripheral blood. The receptor was isolated from a woman in her 70s with acute or convalescent COVID-19. The gene calls are TRBV11-2 and TRBJ2-3; D perhaps matches TRBD1 (6 bases). CDR3 protein: CASSLAGASTQYF. In DNA, the CDR3 is TGTGCCAGCAGCTTAGCAGGGGCGAGTACGCAGTATTTT.